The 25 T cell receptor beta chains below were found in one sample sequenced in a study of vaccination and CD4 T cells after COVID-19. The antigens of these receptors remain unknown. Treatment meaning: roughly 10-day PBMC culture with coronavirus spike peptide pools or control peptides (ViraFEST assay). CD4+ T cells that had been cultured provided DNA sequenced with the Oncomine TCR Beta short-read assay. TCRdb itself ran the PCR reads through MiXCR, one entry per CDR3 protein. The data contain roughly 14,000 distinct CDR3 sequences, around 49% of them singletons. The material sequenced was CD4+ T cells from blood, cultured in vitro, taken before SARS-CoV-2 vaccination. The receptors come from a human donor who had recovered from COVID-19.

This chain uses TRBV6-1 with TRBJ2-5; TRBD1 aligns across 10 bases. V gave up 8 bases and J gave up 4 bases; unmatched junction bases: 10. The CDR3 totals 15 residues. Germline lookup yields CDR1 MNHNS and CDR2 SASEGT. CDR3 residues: CASGLGQGLGETQYF. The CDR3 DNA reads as TGTGCCAGCGGACTGGGACAGGGGTTGGGAGAGACCCAGTACTTC.

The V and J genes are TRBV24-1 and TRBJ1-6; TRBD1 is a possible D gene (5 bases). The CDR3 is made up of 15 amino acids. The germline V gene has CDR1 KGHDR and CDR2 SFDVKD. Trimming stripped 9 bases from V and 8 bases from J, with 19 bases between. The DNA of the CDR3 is TGTGCCACCCTCATCTCACAGGTTACGGATTCACCCCTCCACTTT. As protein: CATLISQVTDSPLHF.

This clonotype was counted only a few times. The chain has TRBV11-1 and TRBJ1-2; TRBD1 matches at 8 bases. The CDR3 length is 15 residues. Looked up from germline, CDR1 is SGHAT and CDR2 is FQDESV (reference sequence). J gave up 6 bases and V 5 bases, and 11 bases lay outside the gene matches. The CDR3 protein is CASSEAFDRGDGYTF. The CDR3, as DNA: TGTGCCAGCAGCGAAGCGTTTGACAGGGGAGATGGCTACACCTTC.

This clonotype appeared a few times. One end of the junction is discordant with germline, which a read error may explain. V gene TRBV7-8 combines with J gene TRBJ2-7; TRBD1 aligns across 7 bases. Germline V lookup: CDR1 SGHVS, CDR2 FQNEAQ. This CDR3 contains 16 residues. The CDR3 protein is CASRLGWDAGGYEQYF. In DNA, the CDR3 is TGTGCCAGCAGGTTAGGATGGGATGCAGGGGGATACGAGCAGTACTTC.

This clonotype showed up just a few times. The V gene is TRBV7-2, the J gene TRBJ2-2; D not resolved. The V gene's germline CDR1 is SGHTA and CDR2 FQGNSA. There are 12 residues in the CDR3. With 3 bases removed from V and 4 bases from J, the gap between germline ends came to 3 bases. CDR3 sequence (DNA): TGTGCCAGCAGCTTCTCCACCGGGGAGCTGTTTTTT. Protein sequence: CASSFSTGELFF.

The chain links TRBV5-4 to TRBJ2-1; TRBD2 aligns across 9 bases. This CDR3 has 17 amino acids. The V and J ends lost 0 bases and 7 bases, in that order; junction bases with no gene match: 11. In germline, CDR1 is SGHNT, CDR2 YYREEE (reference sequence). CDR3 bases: TGTGCCAGCAGCTTGGGGTTAGCGGGAGTTGGTGGGAATGAGCAGTTCTTC. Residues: CASSLGLAGVGGNEQFF.

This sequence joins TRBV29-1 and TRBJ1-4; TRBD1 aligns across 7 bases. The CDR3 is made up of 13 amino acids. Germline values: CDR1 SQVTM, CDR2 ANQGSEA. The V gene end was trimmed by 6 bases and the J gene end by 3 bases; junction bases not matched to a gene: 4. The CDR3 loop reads CSVTGLANEKLFF. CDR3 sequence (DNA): TGCAGCGTGACAGGGCTGGCTAATGAAAAACTGTTTTTT.

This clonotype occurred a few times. The CDR3 here is CASSLDGTGETEAFF. The CDR3 region has the DNA TGTGCCAGCAGCTTGGATGGGACAGGGGAGACTGAAGCTTTCTTT. The V and J genes are TRBV7-9 and TRBJ1-1; TRBD1 matches at 10 bases. V trimming: 3 bases; J trimming: 5 bases; junction bases outside the gene matches: 6. Germline loops: CDR1 SEHNR, CDR2 FQNEAQ (reference sequence). This CDR3 is built from 15 residues.

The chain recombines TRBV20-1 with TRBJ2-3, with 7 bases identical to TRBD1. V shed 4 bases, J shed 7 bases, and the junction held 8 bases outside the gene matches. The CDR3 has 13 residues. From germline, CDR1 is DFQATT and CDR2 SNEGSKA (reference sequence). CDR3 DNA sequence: TGCAGTGCTACTAGACAGGGATTGAATACGCAGTATTTT. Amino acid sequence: CSATRQGLNTQYF.

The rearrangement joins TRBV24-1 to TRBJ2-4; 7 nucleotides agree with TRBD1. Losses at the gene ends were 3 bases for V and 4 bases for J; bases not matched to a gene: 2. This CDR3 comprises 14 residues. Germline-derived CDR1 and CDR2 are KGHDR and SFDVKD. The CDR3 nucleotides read TGTGCCACCAGTGATCCGGACAGGAAAAACATTCAGTACTTC. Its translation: CATSDPDRKNIQYF.

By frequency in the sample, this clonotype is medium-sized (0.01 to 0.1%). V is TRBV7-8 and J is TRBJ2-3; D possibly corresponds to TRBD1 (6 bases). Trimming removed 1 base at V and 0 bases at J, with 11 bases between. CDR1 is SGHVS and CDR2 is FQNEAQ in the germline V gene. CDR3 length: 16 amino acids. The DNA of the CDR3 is TGTGCCAGCAGCTTAGTATCAGGGGCAAGCACAGATACGCAGTATTTT. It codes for CASSLVSGASTDTQYF.

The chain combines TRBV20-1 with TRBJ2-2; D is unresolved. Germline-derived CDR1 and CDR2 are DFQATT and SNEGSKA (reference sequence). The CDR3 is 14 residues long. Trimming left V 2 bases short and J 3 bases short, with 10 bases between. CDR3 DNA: TGCAGTGCTAGATACCCTGGACACACCGGGGAGCTGTTTTTT. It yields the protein CSARYPGHTGELFF.

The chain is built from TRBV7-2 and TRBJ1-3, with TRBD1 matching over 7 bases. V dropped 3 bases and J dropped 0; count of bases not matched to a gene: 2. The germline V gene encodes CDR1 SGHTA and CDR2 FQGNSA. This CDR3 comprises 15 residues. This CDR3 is CASSFGTASGNTIYF. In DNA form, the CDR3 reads TGTGCCAGCAGCTTCGGGACAGCCTCTGGAAACACCATATATTTT.

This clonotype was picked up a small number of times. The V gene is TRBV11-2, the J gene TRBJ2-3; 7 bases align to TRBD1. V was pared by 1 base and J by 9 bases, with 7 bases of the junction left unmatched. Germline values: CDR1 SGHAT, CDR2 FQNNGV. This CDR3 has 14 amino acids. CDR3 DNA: TGTGCCAGCAGCTTAGGTCAGGGGGTATACACGCAGTATTTT. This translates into CASSLGQGVYTQYF.

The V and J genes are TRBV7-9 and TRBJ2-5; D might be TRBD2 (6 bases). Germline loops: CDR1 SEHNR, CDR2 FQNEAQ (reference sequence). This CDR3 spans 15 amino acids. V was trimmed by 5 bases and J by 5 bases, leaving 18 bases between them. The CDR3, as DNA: TGTGCCAGCAGCCATCCTTCGGAGGGATCGGAGACCCAGTACTTC. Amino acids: CASSHPSEGSETQYF.

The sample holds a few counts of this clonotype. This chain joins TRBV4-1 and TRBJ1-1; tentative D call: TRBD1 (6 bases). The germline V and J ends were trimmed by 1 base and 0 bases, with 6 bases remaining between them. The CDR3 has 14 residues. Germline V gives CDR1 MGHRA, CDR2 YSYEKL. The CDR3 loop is CASSQGQVNTEAFF. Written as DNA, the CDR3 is TGCGCCAGCAGCCAAGGACAGGTGAACACTGAAGCTTTCTTT.

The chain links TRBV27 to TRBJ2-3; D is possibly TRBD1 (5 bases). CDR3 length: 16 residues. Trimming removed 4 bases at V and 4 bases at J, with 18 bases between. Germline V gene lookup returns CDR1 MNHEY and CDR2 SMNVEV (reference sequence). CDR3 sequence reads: CASSSPQGSQPDTQYF. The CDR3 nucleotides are TGTGCCAGCAGTTCCCCCCAGGGTTCTCAACCAGATACGCAGTATTTT.

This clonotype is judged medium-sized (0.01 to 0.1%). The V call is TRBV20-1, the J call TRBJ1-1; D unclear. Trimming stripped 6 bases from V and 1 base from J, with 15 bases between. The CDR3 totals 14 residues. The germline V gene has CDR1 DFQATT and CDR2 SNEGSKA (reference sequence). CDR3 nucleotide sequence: TGCAGTGCAAGCCCCTCGGCGTGGAACACTGAAGCTTTCTTT. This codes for CSASPSAWNTEAFF.

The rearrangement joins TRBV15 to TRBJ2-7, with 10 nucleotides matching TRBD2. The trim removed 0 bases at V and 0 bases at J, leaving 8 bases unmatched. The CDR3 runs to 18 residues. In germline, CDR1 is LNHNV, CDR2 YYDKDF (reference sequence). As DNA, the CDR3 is TGTGCCACCAGCAGAGATCCCCGGACTAGCGGACGCTCCTACGAGCAGTACTTC. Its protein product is CATSRDPRTSGRSYEQYF. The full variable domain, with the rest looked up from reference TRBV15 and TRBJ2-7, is DAMVIQNPRYQVTQFGKPVTLSCSQTLNHNVMYWYQQKSSQAPKLLFHYYDKDFNNEADTPDNFQSRRPNTSFCFLDIRSPGLGDTAMYLCATSRDPRTSGRSYEQYFGPGTRLTVT.

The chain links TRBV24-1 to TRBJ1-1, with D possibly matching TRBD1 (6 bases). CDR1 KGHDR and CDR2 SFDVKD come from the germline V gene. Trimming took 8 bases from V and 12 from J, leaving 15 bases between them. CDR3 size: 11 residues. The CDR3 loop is CATKGGEATFF. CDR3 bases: TGTGCCACCAAGGGGGGAGAGGCGACTTTCTTT.

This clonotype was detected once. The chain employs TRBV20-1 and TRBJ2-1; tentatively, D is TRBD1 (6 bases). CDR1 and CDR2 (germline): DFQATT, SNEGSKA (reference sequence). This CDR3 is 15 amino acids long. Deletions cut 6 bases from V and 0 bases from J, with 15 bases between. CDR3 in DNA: TGCAGTGCAGCTCCAGGGGAGAGCTCCTACAATGAGCAGTTCTTC. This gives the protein CSAAPGESSYNEQFF.

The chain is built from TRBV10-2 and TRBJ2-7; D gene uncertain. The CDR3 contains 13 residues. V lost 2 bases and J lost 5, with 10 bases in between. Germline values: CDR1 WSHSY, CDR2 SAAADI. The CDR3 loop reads CASSETPRHEQYF. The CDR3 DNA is TGCGCCAGCAGTGAGACCCCACGCCACGAGCAGTACTTC.

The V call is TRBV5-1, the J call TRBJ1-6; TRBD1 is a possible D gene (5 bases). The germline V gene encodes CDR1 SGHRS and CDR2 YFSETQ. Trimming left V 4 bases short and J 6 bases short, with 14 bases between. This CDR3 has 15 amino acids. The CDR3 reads CASSTTGTGNSPLHF. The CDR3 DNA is TGCGCCAGCAGCACAACCGGGACTGGTAATTCACCCCTCCACTTT.

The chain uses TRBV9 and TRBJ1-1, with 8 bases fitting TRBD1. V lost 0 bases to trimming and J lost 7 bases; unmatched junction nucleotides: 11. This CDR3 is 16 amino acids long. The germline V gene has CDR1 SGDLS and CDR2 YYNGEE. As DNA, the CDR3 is TGTGCCAGCAGCGTAGCTCTAGGACAGGGAGACGGTGAAGCTTTCTTT. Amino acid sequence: CASSVALGQGDGEAFF.

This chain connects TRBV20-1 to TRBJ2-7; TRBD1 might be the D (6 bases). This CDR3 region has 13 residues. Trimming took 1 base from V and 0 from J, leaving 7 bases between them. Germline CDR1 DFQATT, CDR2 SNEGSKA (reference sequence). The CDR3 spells CSARGTVSYEQYF. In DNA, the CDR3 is TGCAGTGCTAGAGGGACAGTCTCCTACGAGCAGTACTTC.